This entry is about one T cell receptor (beta chain). Its specificity is not known. CDR1 SGHRS and CDR2 YFSETQ come from the germline V gene. The CDR3 loop spans 14 amino acids. Trimming took 5 bases from V and 1 from J; bases not matched to a gene: 4. Sorting of unstimulated PBMCs yielded separate CD3+CD4+ and CD3+CD8+ fractions. Data came from immunoSEQ multiplex PCR; TCRdb stores just in-frame clones and leaves some out. The sample carries approximately 75,000 clones, 75% to 85% recorded once. This sample was included in a study of T cell clones after liver transplantation. Study as a whole: TCRbeta sequencing after a pre-transplant mixed lymphocyte reaction identified graft-donor-reactive clones, later tracked in post-transplant blood. Standard immunosuppression, with no induction, continued until 12-24 months after transplant.

Study results and limitations: In two subjects, few donor cells limited the measurable donor-reactive repertoire.

This specimen was CD4+ T cells from blood, taken 12 months after liver transplant. The chain is built from TRBV5-1 and TRBJ1-1, with TRBD1 matching over 8 bases. The clonotype comes from a human patient who received a liver transplant. Some T cells may be provided by the graft donor. Here the CDR3 reads CASRFGTGNTEAFF. In nucleotides, the CDR3 is TGCGCCAGCAGGTTCGGGACAGGGAACACTGAAGCTTTCTTT.